This TCR beta chain emerged from a study of cytomegalovirus exposure and HLA in healthy donors (dated by TCRdb to the late 2010s). Describing the broader study: A later analysis indicated that the 130 or so validation repertoires were generated on the platform also employed for the 666 repertoires of the first cohort. To predict cytomegalovirus infection status, the study combined high-throughput TCR immunosequencing, statistical association of individual TCRs with disease status, and machine learning. Besides the first cohort of 550 to 750 subjects, a separate validation cohort made up of 120 different subjects was used. The study aimed to test whether signatures of past pathogen exposure could be identified by cataloging public T cell receptors. Results the study describes overall, beyond this receptor: A total of fewer than 200 TCR beta chains were listed by the study as associated with cytomegalovirus. Subsequent analysis determined that TCRs grouped into clusters in the first cohort also showed a tendency toward co-occurrence across the roughly 110 validation repertoires, and approximately 94% of cluster scores exceeded 0. The authors suggested that the approach could potentially be generalized to other disease states and immunological phenotypes. In both the original and validation cohorts, the classifier was reported to diagnose cytomegalovirus status with high specificity and sensitivity. All 130 or so repertoires were used to score co-occurrence in the validation cohort in a later analysis, because that analysis had no HLA typing for the cohort. In vitro tests confirmed that three of the cytomegalovirus-associated TCR beta chains recognize cytomegalovirus antigens. Across donors, most TCR sequences were observed very rarely, whereas some public TCRs were present in many individuals.

The sample holds one count of this clone. Its specific antigen is unknown. Base qualities are not provided; no much larger clone lies one nucleotide away. The donors were included in the validation cohort of over a hundred subjects, a group kept apart from the roughly 670-subject first cohort. Receptor amplification or capture employed the immunoSEQ multiplex PCR assay. Under the source paper's analysis protocol: A statistical classification framework was developed to diagnose cytomegalovirus status using the catalog of TCR beta chain sequences. TCRdb provides this immuneACCESS table in a form limited to in-frame rearrangements. Some clones are lacking; in checked studies, under half of them reflect an unresolved V gene, and why the rest are absent is not known. Clone size and V and J calls were adopted from that table, with D and trimming inferred from the DNA. In all, the sample holds 200,000 to 250,000 clones, and around 88% of those were seen once. Together, the top ten hold roughly 2.8% of the sample.

The CDR3 numbers 14 residues from cysteine through phenylalanine. Of the read, only the CDR3 DNA is kept; its 42 bases are in frame from base 1. Trimming costs V 0 bases and J 5 bases, and their ends lie 10 bases apart. In the germline V gene, CDR1 corresponds to LGHNA and CDR2 to YSLEER. In this chain, TRBV4-3 is recombined with TRBJ1-2; no D gene call is confident. Sequenced sample: PBMCs. The sequence was obtained from a young woman in good health and CMV-seronegative. The CDR3 region reads CASSQDSVSYGYTF. At the DNA level, the sequence is TGCGCCAGCAGCCAAGATTCAGTCAGTTATGGCTACACCTTC.